This is a list of T cell receptor beta chains from one sample in a study of blood T cell repertoires in COVID-19. This table comes from immunoSEQ multiplex PCR, and its TCRdb copy is limited to in-frame clones, with some not included. The data show about 140,000 clones, about 80% seen once. Sequencing was done on a sample of peripheral blood. The receptors derive from a woman in her fifties or sixties with acute or convalescent COVID-19. The CDR3 runs from the conserved cysteine through the conserved F or W. The D gene is left open where the match is weak. The listing skips clone size in some rows; elsewhere it reads once, few, many or a size class.

>TRBV3-1/TRBV3-2|NA|few|TRBJ1-2
CASSRALYGYTF
TGTGCCAGCAGCCGAGCCCTCTATGGCTACACCTTC
>TRBV28|NA|NA|TRBJ1-6
CASHKGHSYNSPLHF
TGTGCCAGCCATAAGGGACACTCCTATAATTCACCCCTCCACTTT
>TRBV9|TRBD2|NA|TRBJ2-2
CASSVRREGSTGELFF
TGTGCCAGCAGCGTAAGGCGGGAGGGTTCAACCGGGGAGCTGTTTTTT
>TRBV27|NA|NA|TRBJ1-6
CASTRFGGVNSPLHF
TGTGCCAGCACCCGATTCGGGGGGGTAAATTCACCCCTCCACTTT
>TRBV11-3|NA|NA|TRBJ1-1
CASSLRSRQNTEAFF
TGTGCCAGCAGCTTAAGGTCCAGGCAGAACACTGAAGCTTTCTTT
>TRBV7-2|NA|once|TRBJ1-4
CASSLVRIGTGVEKLFF
TGTGCCAGCAGCTTAGTTCGGATAGGGACGGGAGTTGAAAAACTGTTTTTT
>TRBV5-8|NA|NA|TRBJ2-5
CASRTSQETQYF
TGTGCCAGCAGGACAAGCCAAGAGACCCAGTACTTC
>TRBV24-1|TRBD2|NA|TRBJ2-1
CATSDFGGLAGGYEQFF
TGTGCCACCAGTGATTTTGGAGGACTAGCGGGAGGTTATGAGCAGTTCTTC
>TRBV2|NA|few|TRBJ1-2
CASSASGNYGYTF
TGTGCCAGCAGTGCTTCGGGGAACTATGGCTACACCTTC
>TRBV6-5|TRBD1|NA|TRBJ2-7
CATEGQGFYEQYF
TGTGCCACGGAGGGACAGGGATTCTACGAGCAGTACTTC
>TRBV12-3/TRBV12-4|TRBD1|NA|TRBJ1-2
CASNPQGNYGYTF
TGTGCCAGCAATCCACAGGGGAACTATGGCTACACCTTC
>TRBV5-1|NA|NA|TRBJ1-5
CASSLGDNNQPQHF
TGCGCCAGCAGCTTGGGGGACAACAATCAGCCCCAGCATTTT
>TRBV9|TRBD2|NA|TRBJ2-7
CASSATSGSSYEQYF
TGTGCCAGCAGCGCCACTAGCGGGAGCTCCTACGAGCAGTACTTC
>TRBV28|TRBD2|NA|TRBJ2-1
CATALAGAYNEQFF
TGTGCCACCGCACTAGCGGGTGCCTACAATGAGCAGTTCTTC
>TRBV7-9|TRBD1|NA|TRBJ2-7
CASSLDQGAYEQYF
TGTGCCAGCAGCTTAGATCAGGGGGCATACGAGCAGTACTTC
>TRBV5-1|NA|NA|TRBJ2-5
CASSLGVRETQYF
TGCGCCAGCAGTTTGGGAGTTCGGGAGACCCAGTACTTC
>TRBV28|NA|NA|TRBJ2-1
CASSLKYYNEQFF
TGTGCCAGCAGTTTAAAATACTACAATGAGCAGTTCTTC
>TRBV11-2|NA|many|TRBJ2-7
CASRLAWDRSSYEQYF
TGTGCCAGCAGACTAGCCTGGGACAGAAGTTCCTACGAGCAGTACTTC
>TRBV18|NA|NA|TRBJ1-1
CASSPAAGMADTEAFF
TGTGCCAGCTCACCGGCCGCGGGAATGGCGGACACTGAAGCTTTCTTT
>TRBV6-6|NA|NA|TRBJ1-2
CASSPPLDYGYTF
TGTGCCAGCAGCCCTCCCTTAGATTATGGCTACACCTTC
>TRBV19|TRBD1|NA|TRBJ1-1
CASSIVTGTGAPNTEAFF
TGTGCCAGTAGTATAGTGACCGGGACAGGGGCTCCGAACACTGAAGCTTTCTTT
>TRBV19|NA|NA|TRBJ1-6
CASSIPPSGTDNSPLHF
TGTGCCAGTAGTATCCCGCCGTCTGGGACTGATAATTCACCCCTCCACTTT
>TRBV6-1|NA|NA|TRBJ2-5
CASSEDSLQETQYF
TGTGCCAGCAGTGAGGACAGCCTTCAAGAGACCCAGTACTTC
>TRBV24-1|TRBD2|NA|TRBJ2-1
CATSEREGLSAEQFF
TGTGCCACCAGTGAGCGGGAGGGCCTATCTGCTGAGCAGTTCTTC
>TRBV11-3|NA|NA|TRBJ1-1
CASSNPGTPRTEAFF
TGTGCCAGCAGCAACCCCGGGACACCGCGAACTGAAGCTTTCTTT
>TRBV25-1|NA|NA|TRBJ2-7
CASSEARERQYF
TGTGCCAGCAGCGAGGCACGTGAGAGGCAGTACTTC
>TRBV11-2|TRBD1|NA|TRBJ2-2
CASSTNRGRGGELFF
TGTGCCAGCAGCACCAACAGGGGGAGAGGCGGGGAGCTGTTTTTT
>TRBV18|TRBD1|NA|TRBJ1-5
CASSHDRVNQPQHF
TGTGCCAGCTCACACGACAGGGTAAATCAGCCCCAGCATTTT
>TRBV5-8|TRBD1|NA|TRBJ2-5
CASSGDRGQETQYF
TGTGCCAGCAGCGGAGACAGGGGACAAGAGACCCAGTACTTC
>TRBV27|NA|NA|TRBJ1-5
CASSPSTGIDQPQHF
TGTGCCAGCAGTCCCTCAACGGGAATAGATCAGCCCCAGCATTTT
>TRBV27|NA|once|TRBJ1-5
CASSFAGIDQPQHF
TGTGCCAGCAGTTTCGCAGGGATCGATCAGCCCCAGCATTTT
>TRBV14|TRBD2|NA|TRBJ2-1
CASSQVSGSEQFF
TGTGCCAGCAGCCAAGTAAGCGGGAGTGAGCAGTTCTTC
>TRBV7-9|NA|NA|TRBJ1-1
CASRTRAGGAFF
TGTGCCAGCAGGACACGCGCGGGGGGAGCTTTCTTT
>TRBV12-3/TRBV12-4|NA|once|TRBJ2-1
CASSPGAYNEQFF
TGTGCCAGCAGCCCTGGGGCTTACAATGAGCAGTTCTTC
>TRBV30|TRBD1|NA|TRBJ1-4
CAWSVKGADEKLFF
TGTGCCTGGAGTGTAAAGGGGGCGGACGAAAAACTGTTTTTT
>TRBV7-9|NA|NA|TRBJ2-3
CASSLGTSTDTQYF
TGTGCCAGCAGCCTAGGGACTAGCACAGATACGCAGTATTTT
>TRBV7-2|TRBD1|NA|TRBJ1-1
CAGSSQGANTEAFF
TGTGCCGGCAGCTCCCAGGGGGCGAACACTGAAGCTTTCTTT
>TRBV7-6|NA|NA|TRBJ2-3
CASSFGQFRTDTQYF
TGTGCCAGCAGCTTCGGACAGTTCCGCACAGATACGCAGTATTTT
>TRBV18|NA|NA|TRBJ1-6
CASSPREESSYNSPLHF
TGTGCCAGCTCACCGAGAGAGGAGAGCTCCTATAATTCACCCCTCCACTTT
>TRBV5-1|TRBD2|NA|TRBJ2-3
CASSLEAGGRTDTQYF
TGCGCCAGCAGCTTGGAAGCGGGAGGCCGCACAGATACGCAGTATTTT
>TRBV28|NA|NA|TRBJ2-7
CASRLPETGSYEQYF
TGTGCCAGCAGGCTGCCGGAGACGGGATCCTACGAGCAGTACTTC
>TRBV24-1|TRBD2|few|TRBJ2-3
CATSDSGLASTDTQYF
TGTGCCACCAGTGATTCCGGACTAGCGAGCACAGATACGCAGTATTTT
>TRBV7-2|NA|NA|TRBJ2-5
CASSLGAFQETQYF
TGTGCCAGCAGCTTAGGAGCCTTTCAAGAGACCCAGTACTTC
>TRBV12-5|TRBD1|few|TRBJ1-1
CASGAGDRNTEAFF
TGTGCTAGTGGGGCAGGGGACAGGAACACTGAAGCTTTCTTT
>TRBV11-2|NA|NA|TRBJ2-7
CASSFGLTGSPSYEQYF
TGTGCCAGCAGCTTCGGTCTGACAGGCTCACCCTCCTACGAGCAGTACTTC
>TRBV5-1|TRBD2|NA|TRBJ2-1
CASSLGWGGGHYNEQFF
TGCGCCAGCAGCTTGGGCTGGGGCGGGGGTCATTACAATGAGCAGTTCTTC
>TRBV28|NA|NA|TRBJ1-5
CASSPVKVVGHIQPQHF
TGTGCCAGCAGTCCCGTCAAGGTGGTGGGACACATCCAGCCCCAGCATTTT
>TRBV28|TRBD2|NA|TRBJ2-4
CASSSPSGRGGIQYF
TGTGCCAGCAGTTCACCTAGCGGGAGAGGAGGCATTCAGTACTTC
>TRBV2|TRBD2|NA|TRBJ2-1
CASRRTSGEQFF
TGTGCCAGCAGAAGGACTAGCGGAGAGCAGTTCTTC
>TRBV28|TRBD2|NA|TRBJ2-2
CATRLAGVANTGELFF
TGTGCCACCAGACTAGCGGGAGTTGCGAACACCGGGGAGCTGTTTTTT
>TRBV19|TRBD2|NA|TRBJ2-3
CASKRTSGGFTDTQYF
TGTGCCAGTAAAAGGACTAGCGGGGGTTTCACAGATACGCAGTATTTT
>TRBV4-1|NA|NA|TRBJ1-1
CASSQLPRGTEAFF
TGCGCCAGCAGCCAGTTACCCCGGGGCACTGAAGCTTTCTTT
>TRBV3-1/TRBV3-2|NA|NA|TRBJ2-2
CASSRGQNTGELFF
TGTGCCAGCAGCCGCGGACAGAACACCGGGGAGCTGTTTTTT